The rows below give T cell receptor beta chains drawn from one sample of a study of vaccination effects on CD4 cells after COVID-19. Repertoires were generated with immunoSEQ multiplex PCR, while TCRdb's copy carries only in-frame clones and drops some. The sample includes 70,000 to 95,000 clones, 70% to 75% of them seen just once. Their antigens are not known. Sequencing used CD4+ T cells from PBMCs cultured with HCoV-229E spike peptides, obtained before COVID-19 vaccination. The receptors were gathered from a human donor who received a COVID-19 vaccine. The CDR3 runs from the conserved cysteine through the conserved F or W. The D gene is left open where the match is weak. Clone size is shown for a subset of rows, as once, few, many or a class of expanded clone.

clone_size	v_call	d_call	j_call	cdr3_aa	cdr3_nt
NA	TRBV18	NA	TRBJ2-2	CASSRDTNTGELFF	TGTGCCAGCTCACGAGACACGAACACCGGGGAGCTGTTTTTT
NA	TRBV19	NA	TRBJ1-2	CASSAVNYGYTF	TGTGCCAGTAGTGCCGTTAACTATGGCTACACCTTC
NA	TRBV24-1	TRBD1	TRBJ2-2	CATSDYRGPTGELFF	TGTGCCACCAGTGATTACAGGGGGCCCACCGGGGAGCTGTTTTTT
NA	TRBV18	NA	TRBJ2-4	CASSPPRTSDGSKNIQYF	TGTGCCAGCTCACCCCCACGGACAAGCGATGGCTCCAAAAACATTCAGTACTTC
NA	TRBV14	TRBD2	TRBJ2-2	CASSQGTRIYTGELFF	TGTGCCAGCAGCCAAGGGACTAGAATCTACACCGGGGAGCTGTTTTTT
NA	TRBV20-1	NA	TRBJ1-2	CSARDPGYTF	TGCAGTGCTAGAGATCCTGGCTACACCTTC
NA	TRBV5-1	TRBD1	TRBJ2-3	CASSLGRGDRGPADTQYF	TGCGCCAGCAGCTTGGGTCGAGGTGACAGGGGGCCCGCAGATACGCAGTATTTT
few	TRBV27	NA	TRBJ2-2	CASSKWVTANPGELFF	TGTGCCAGCAGTAAATGGGTGACAGCCAACCCCGGGGAGCTGTTTTTT
NA	TRBV5-1	NA	TRBJ2-2	CASSFVKNTGELFF	TGCGCCAGCAGCTTTGTCAAGAACACCGGGGAGCTGTTTTTT
NA	TRBV10-3	NA	TRBJ2-5	CATSQGKETQYF	TGTGCCACGAGTCAGGGGAAGGAGACCCAGTACTTC
NA	TRBV6-5	NA	TRBJ2-2	CASRPDGAGELFF	TGTGCCAGCAGACCTGATGGGGCCGGGGAGCTGTTTTTT
NA	TRBV10-1	NA	TRBJ1-2	CASIAGETGYTF	TGCGCCAGCATTGCTGGGGAAACCGGCTACACCTTC
NA	TRBV5-1	TRBD1	TRBJ1-3	CASSIQGVSGNTIYF	TGCGCCAGCAGCATCCAGGGGGTTTCTGGAAACACCATATATTTT
NA	TRBV4-2	NA	TRBJ2-2	CASSQDQGRAGELFF	TGTGCCAGCAGCCAAGATCAGGGGAGGGCCGGGGAGCTGTTTTTT
NA	TRBV3-1/TRBV3-2	TRBD1	TRBJ1-3	CASSPRDRGHGSSGNTIYF	TGTGCCAGCAGCCCCCGGGACAGGGGACACGGTAGTTCTGGAAACACCATATATTTT
NA	TRBV6-6	TRBD1	TRBJ1-2	CASSSTGQAYGYTF	TGTGCCAGCAGTTCCACGGGACAGGCCTATGGCTACACCTTC
NA	TRBV19	NA	TRBJ1-5	CASSSNQPQHF	TGTGCCAGCAGTAGCAATCAGCCCCAGCATTTT
NA	TRBV5-1	NA	TRBJ2-4	CASSGHPANGDIQYF	TGCGCCAGCAGCGGGCATCCAGCCAACGGAGACATTCAGTACTTC
NA	TRBV6-2/TRBV6-3	NA	TRBJ1-1	CASSYGELHTEAFF	TGTGCCAGCAGTTACGGGGAACTCCACACTGAAGCTTTCTTT
NA	TRBV24-1	NA	TRBJ1-5	CATSDPGPTQPQHF	TGTGCCACCAGTGACCCAGGACCGACTCAGCCCCAGCATTTT
NA	TRBV19	NA	TRBJ1-4	CASSLKGDEKLFF	TGTGCCAGTAGCCTTAAAGGGGACGAAAAACTGTTTTTT
NA	TRBV7-2	TRBD2	TRBJ2-3	CASSGGLTDTQYF	TGTGCCAGTAGCGGGGGGCTCACAGATACGCAGTATTTT
NA	TRBV7-2	NA	TRBJ2-2	CASSSYTGELFF	TGTGCCAGCAGCTCTTACACCGGGGAGCTGTTTTTT
NA	TRBV7-7	TRBD2	TRBJ2-3	CASSLEVAGGLGDTQYF	TGTGCCAGCAGCTTAGAAGTAGCGGGGGGGCTTGGAGATACGCAGTATTTT
many	TRBV4-1	NA	TRBJ1-1	CASRGPTMNTEAFF	TGCGCCAGCAGGGGACCGACAATGAACACTGAAGCTTTCTTT
once	TRBV9	NA	TRBJ1-2	CASSVNNRTNYGYTF	TGTGCCAGCAGCGTAAATAACAGAACTAACTATGGCTACACCTTC
NA	TRBV29-1	NA	TRBJ2-3	CSVRTINTDTQYF	TGCAGCGTTCGGACTATAAACACAGATACGCAGTATTTT